Listed here are 19 T cell receptor beta chains from one sample, sequenced in a study of T cell responses to AZD1222 COVID-19 vaccine. The data were produced by immunoSEQ multiplex PCR, yet TCRdb's version contains in-frame clones alone and is incomplete. The table shows about 68,000 clones, with roughly 89% occurring only once. The sequencing used peripheral blood, collected on day 0 of AZD1222 vaccination. These receptors all stem from an adult in good health.

The CDR3 nucleotides read TGCAGCGTTGGGGACAGCACAGATACGCAGTATTTT. The encoded protein is CSVGDSTDTQYF. The V and J genes are TRBV29-1 and TRBJ2-3, with D perhaps given as TRBD1 or TRBD2 (5 bases each). With 4 bases removed from V and 0 bases from J, the gap between germline ends came to 5 bases. From germline, CDR1 is SQVTM and CDR2 ANQGSEA. The CDR3 runs 12 residues.

The rearrangement links TRBV4-2 to TRBJ2-2; a weak D match, TRBD2 (6 bases). The germline V gene has CDR1 LGHNA and CDR2 YNFKEQ. The CDR3 is 14 residues long. Deletions cut 1 base from V and 5 bases from J, with 8 bases between. The CDR3 region has the DNA TGTGCCAGCAGCCAAGGGGAGGAAACCGGGGAGCTGTTTTTT. Translation: CASSQGEETGELFF.

This chain connects TRBV6-5 to TRBJ1-2; 8 bases align to TRBD1. Trimming at V came to 4 bases and at J to 8 bases, leaving 6 bases not matched to a gene. Looked up from germline, CDR1 is MNHEY and CDR2 is SVGAGI. The CDR3 is 13 residues long. The CDR3 DNA reads TGTGCCAGCAGTTGGACAGGGCTGGAAGGCTACACCTTC. Translation: CASSWTGLEGYTF.

This rearrangement joins TRBV3-1 (or the pseudogene TRBV3-2) to TRBJ2-1; no firm D call. V lost 2 bases, J lost 5 bases, and 7 bases lay in between. The CDR3 covers 13 residues. Germline lookup yields CDR1 LGHDT and CDR2 YNNKEL (reference sequence). In DNA form, the CDR3 reads TGTGCCAGCAGCCAACTACTCGACAATGAGCAGTTCTTC. Residues: CASSQLLDNEQFF.

The chain has TRBV2 and TRBJ1-1, with D hard to call. CDR1 SNHLY and CDR2 FYNNEI come from the germline V gene. Trimming left V 2 bases short and J 0 bases short, with 13 bases between. CDR3 length equals 16 residues. The chain's CDR3 is CASSELGDIVNTEAFF. The CDR3 DNA reads TGTGCCAGCAGTGAATTGGGAGACATCGTGAACACTGAAGCTTTCTTT.

This sequence joins TRBV5-1 and TRBJ2-7; 7 bases fit TRBD2. V dropped 1 base and J dropped 4; count of bases not matched to a gene: 8. From germline, CDR1 is SGHRS and CDR2 YFSETQ. There are 15 residues in the CDR3. CDR3 residues: CASSLTYGEGYEQYF. CDR3 in DNA: TGCGCCAGCAGCTTGACGTACGGGGAGGGATACGAGCAGTACTTC.

The rearrangement uses TRBV2 and TRBJ1-2; tentative D call: TRBD1 (6 bases). This CDR3 region has 13 residues. The germline CDR1 and CDR2 sequences are SNHLY and FYNNEI. V was shortened by 4 bases and J by 5 bases, with 11 bases between the two germline ends. The CDR3 bases are TGTGCCAGCAGTGCGGACAGAATATATGGCTACACCTTC. Translating it yields CASSADRIYGYTF. The full variable domain, rest sourced from reference TRBV2 and TRBJ1-2, is EPEVTQTPSHQVTQMGQEVILRCVPISNHLYFYWYRQILGQKVEFLVSFYNNEISEKSEIFDDQFSVERPDGSNFTLKIRSTKLEDSAMYFCASSADRIYGYTFGSGTRLTVV.

The gene calls are TRBV3-1 (or the pseudogene TRBV3-2) and TRBJ2-1; 7 bases fit TRBD2. Trimming cost V 3 bases and J 3 bases; bases outside gene matches: 11. This CDR3 comprises 17 residues. Germline values: CDR1 LGHDT, CDR2 YNNKEL (reference sequence). The CDR3 nucleotides read TGTGCCAGCAGCCATGCGACGGGGGGTACCTTCTACAATGAGCAGTTCTTC. The encoded protein is CASSHATGGTFYNEQFF.

The chain carries TRBV6-6 and TRBJ2-5; 10 bases map to TRBD1. CDR3 size: 16 residues. Looked up from germline, CDR1 is MNHNY and CDR2 is SVGAGI (reference sequence). Trimming took 10 bases from V and 2 from J; bases not matched to a gene: 13. CDR3 amino acids: CATNNRDRGGQETQYF. The CDR3 DNA sequence: TGTGCCACCAATAACCGGGACAGGGGAGGTCAAGAGACCCAGTACTTC.

The V call is TRBV6-6, the J call TRBJ1-3; no firm D call. The V gene's germline CDR1 is MNHNY and CDR2 SVGAGI (reference sequence). V dropped 2 bases and J dropped 11 bases, with 10 bases sitting between them. This CDR3 region has 12 residues. The CDR3 region is CASSYAGLAIYF. Written as DNA, the CDR3 is TGTGCCAGCAGTTACGCGGGCCTAGCCATATATTTT.

The V and J genes are TRBV27 and TRBJ1-5; D is unclear. Germline loops: CDR1 MNHEY, CDR2 SMNVEV (reference sequence). The CDR3 runs to 13 residues. Trimming removed 5 bases at V and 4 bases at J, with 9 bases between. DNA of the CDR3: TGTGCCAGCAGTCCGCAGTATAATCAGCCCCAGCATTTT. This codes for CASSPQYNQPQHF.

This sequence joins TRBV3-1 (or the pseudogene TRBV3-2) and TRBJ1-4; no definite D call. Trimming removed 5 bases from V and 7 bases from J, with 14 bases in between. Germline V CDR1 and CDR2: LGHDT, YNNKEL (reference sequence). The CDR3 has 14 residues. The CDR3 DNA reads as TGTGCCAGCAGCTTCCCCGGGGTGGGTGAAAAACTGTTTTTT. It codes for CASSFPGVGEKLFF.

The chain carries TRBV6-5 and TRBJ2-5, with a tentative D call TRBD2 (5 bases). The ends were cut back, 8 bases at V and 2 bases at J, with 15 bases in the middle. The CDR3 is made up of 14 amino acids. Germline CDR1 is MNHEY and CDR2 is SVGAGI. CDR3 protein: CASLRVSLQETQYF. The DNA for the CDR3 is TGTGCCAGCTTGCGGGTTAGCTTACAAGAGACCCAGTACTTC.

The chain combines TRBV5-5 with TRBJ2-1, with 7 positions matching TRBD1. J gave up 9 bases and V 0 bases, and 9 bases lay outside the gene matches. This CDR3 has 15 residues. Germline CDR1 and CDR2: SGHKS and YYEKEE (reference sequence). The CDR3: CASSLEATGLREQFF. The CDR3 coding sequence is TGTGCCAGCAGCTTGGAAGCGACAGGGTTACGTGAGCAGTTCTTC.

This clone appeared once. The V and J genes are TRBV19 and TRBJ2-7; 11 nucleotides line up with TRBD1. Germline values: CDR1 LNHDA, CDR2 SQIVND (reference sequence). Trimming cost V 2 bases and J 2 bases; bases outside gene matches: 5. The CDR3 is 16 amino acids. This CDR3 reads CASSIPGQGGTYEQYF. The CDR3 bases are TGTGCCAGTAGTATACCGGGACAGGGGGGTACCTACGAGCAGTACTTC.

This clone was detected a few times. The chain couples TRBV28 to TRBJ1-2; possible D gene TRBD1, 5 bases. The CDR3 consists of 14 residues. The germline gives CDR1 MDHEN, CDR2 SYDVKM. Trimming took off 2 bases at V and 6 bases at J, with 13 bases between the two ends. CDR3 coding DNA: TGTGCCAGCAGTTTACACGGGGGGGTTGATGGCTACACCTTC. Translated, it gives CASSLHGGVDGYTF.

The chain is built from TRBV7-9 and TRBJ1-4; the D gene is possibly TRBD1 (5 bases). The V gene's germline CDR1 is SEHNR and CDR2 FQNEAQ (reference sequence). This CDR3 is 13 amino acids long. V was trimmed by 3 bases and J by 6 bases, leaving 8 bases between them. CDR3 amino acids: CASSFRVDEKLFF. The DNA for the CDR3 is TGTGCCAGCAGCTTCAGGGTAGATGAAAAACTGTTTTTT.

This clone has a handful of counts. V gene TRBV7-9 combines with J gene TRBJ1-5; D is perhaps TRBD1 (6 bases). The CDR3 is 18 amino acids. Germline V lookup: CDR1 SEHNR, CDR2 FQNEAQ (reference sequence). V was cut by 0 bases and J by 2 bases, with 17 bases left in between. The CDR3 bases are TGTGCCAGCAGCTTAGCTGGGGGCGGGCGAGTGGGCAATCAGCCCCAGCATTTT. This translates into CASSLAGGGRVGNQPQHF.

The chain joins TRBV4-3 to TRBJ1-2; 7 bases map to TRBD1. With 1 base clipped from V and 10 bases from J, the junction kept 9 bases outside the gene matches. The CDR3 is made up of 14 amino acids. Germline CDR1 and CDR2: LGHNA and YSLEER. CDR3 sequence (DNA): TGCGCCAGCAGCCAAGTACCGAGACAGGGAGCCTACACCTTC. Protein product: CASSQVPRQGAYTF.